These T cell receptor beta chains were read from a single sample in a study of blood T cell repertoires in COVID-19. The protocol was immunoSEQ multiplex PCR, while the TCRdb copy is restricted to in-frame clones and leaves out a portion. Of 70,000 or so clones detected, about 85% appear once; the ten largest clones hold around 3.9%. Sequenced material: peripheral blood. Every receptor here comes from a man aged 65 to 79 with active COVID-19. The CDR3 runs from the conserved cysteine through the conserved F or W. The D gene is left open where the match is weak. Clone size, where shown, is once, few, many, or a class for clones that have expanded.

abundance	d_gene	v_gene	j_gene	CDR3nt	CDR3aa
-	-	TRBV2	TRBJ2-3	TGTGCCAGCAGGCGGGACAGCACAGATACGCAGTATTTT	CASRRDSTDTQYF
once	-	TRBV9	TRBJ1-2	TGTGCCAGCAGCGTAGGGGCAAACTATGGCTACACCTTC	CASSVGANYGYTF
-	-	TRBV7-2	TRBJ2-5	TGTGCCAGCACCCCAGGTGGCAGGGGGGAAGAGACCCAGTACTTC	CASTPGGRGEETQYF
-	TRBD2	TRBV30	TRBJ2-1	TGTGCCTGGAGCCGGGGGGGGGCTGAGCAGTTCTTC	CAWSRGGAEQFF
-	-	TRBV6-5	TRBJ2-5	TGTGCCAGCAGTTACGCCGGACTATTGGGGGAGACCCAGTACTTC	CASSYAGLLGETQYF
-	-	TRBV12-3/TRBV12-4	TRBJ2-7	TGTGCCAGCACCTTGGGGGCTGACGAGCAGTACTTC	CASTLGADEQYF
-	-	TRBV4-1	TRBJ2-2	TGCGCCAGCAGCCAGGCCCGGGACACAAACACCGGGGAGCTGTTTTTT	CASSQARDTNTGELFF
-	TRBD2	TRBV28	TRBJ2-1	TGTGCCAGCAGTATACTAGCGGGAGGGGGGGTAGGTGAGCAGTTCTTC	CASSILAGGGVGEQFF
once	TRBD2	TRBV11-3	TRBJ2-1	TGTGCCAGCAGCTTAGATCTAAGCGGGAGGCGAGAGGAGCAGTTCTTC	CASSLDLSGRREEQFF
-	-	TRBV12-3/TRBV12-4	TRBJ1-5	TGTGCCAGCAGTTTTGGCAGGGATCAGCCCCAGCATTTT	CASSFGRDQPQHF
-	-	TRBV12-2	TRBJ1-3	TGTGCAAGTCCCGTCGGGACAGGGTTGTTCTGGGGAAACACCATATATTTT	CASPVGTGLFWGNTIYF
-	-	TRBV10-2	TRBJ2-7	TGCGCCAGCAGACCACAGGGTGGGCAGATTTTCCCCTACGAGCAGTACTTC	CASRPQGGQIFPYEQYF
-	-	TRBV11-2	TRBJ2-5	TGTGCCAGCAGCACTGGGGGCGCAGAGACCCAGTACTTC	CASSTGGAETQYF
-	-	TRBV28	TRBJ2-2	TGTGCCAGCAGTTTACGACAGAACACCGGGGAGCTGTTTTTT	CASSLRQNTGELFF
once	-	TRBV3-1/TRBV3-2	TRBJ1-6	TGTGCCAGCAGCACCACGGGGGACAATTCACCCCTCCACTTT	CASSTTGDNSPLHF
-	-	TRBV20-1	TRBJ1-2	TGCAGTGCTAGTCGGCAGTCCCTTTCTGGAGATGGCTACACCTTC	CSASRQSLSGDGYTF
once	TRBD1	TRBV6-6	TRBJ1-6	TGTGCCAGCGGGGACAGCTATAATTCACCCCTCCACTTT	CASGDSYNSPLHF
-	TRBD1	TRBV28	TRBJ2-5	TGTGCCAGCAGTTTATGGTCCGGACAGGAACAAGAGACCCAGTACTTC	CASSLWSGQEQETQYF
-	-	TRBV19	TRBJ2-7	TGTGCCAGTACGGACAGATCTACCTACGAGCAGTACTTC	CASTDRSTYEQYF
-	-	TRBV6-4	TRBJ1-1	TGTGCCAGCAGTGCCACTTCGGGTCGGGGTGAAGCTTTCTTT	CASSATSGRGEAFF
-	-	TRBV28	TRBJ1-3	TGTGCCAGCAGTCCCACCCCGTCCCGACACCGTCGCTCTGGAAACACCATATATTTT	CASSPTPSRHRRSGNTIYF
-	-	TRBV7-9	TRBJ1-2	TGTGCCAGCAGCTTAAACGGGTACGGCACCTTC	CASSLNGYGTF
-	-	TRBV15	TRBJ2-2	TGTGCCACCAGCAGAGTTGGGGGACACACCTTTCGGGAGCTGTTTTTT	CATSRVGGHTFRELFF
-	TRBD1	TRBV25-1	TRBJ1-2	TGTGCCAGCAGTGGAGGGGGCGGCTACACCTTC	CASSGGGGYTF
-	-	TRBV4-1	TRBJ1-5	TGCGCCAGCAGCCAAGATCGGGTGGGGGGTGGCAATCAGCCCCAGCATTTT	CASSQDRVGGGNQPQHF
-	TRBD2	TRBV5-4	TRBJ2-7	TGTGCCAGCAGCGGAAGGACTAGCGGGAGTTACGAGCAGTACTTC	CASSGRTSGSYEQYF
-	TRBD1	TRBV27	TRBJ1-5	TGTGCCAGCAGTCCAACGGATTGGGGGACAGGGGGGGGTCAGCCCCAGCATTTT	CASSPTDWGTGGGQPQHF
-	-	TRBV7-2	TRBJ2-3	TGTGCCAGCAGCCGTAGCGGTTGGACAGATACGCAGTATTTT	CASSRSGWTDTQYF
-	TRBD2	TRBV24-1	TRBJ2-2	TGTGCCACCAGTGACCGGGGACTAGCGGGAGGGCCTAACGGGGAGCTGTTTTTT	CATSDRGLAGGPNGELFF
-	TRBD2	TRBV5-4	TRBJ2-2	TGTGCCAGCAGACCCGGACTAGCGGGGAACACCGGGGAGCTGTTTTTT	CASRPGLAGNTGELFF
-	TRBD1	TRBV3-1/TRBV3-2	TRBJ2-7	TGTGCCAGCAGCCCCTGGGCAGGGACAGGGGGCCAGGAGCAGTACTTC	CASSPWAGTGGQEQYF
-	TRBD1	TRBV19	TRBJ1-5	TGTGCCAGTAGTATACAGGGGGGTGATTTCGGGAGCAATCAGCCCCAGCATTTT	CASSIQGGDFGSNQPQHF
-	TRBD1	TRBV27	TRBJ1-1	TGTGCCAGCAGTTCCCAACAGGGGCGGGGTGGCACTGAAGCTTTCTTT	CASSSQQGRGGTEAFF
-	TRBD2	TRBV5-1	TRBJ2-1	TGCGCCACCCACCGGGGGACTAGCGGTGGGTACAATGAGCAGTTCTTC	CATHRGTSGGYNEQFF
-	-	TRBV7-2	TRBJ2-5	TGTGCCAGCAGGGCCACAGGGCAAGAGACCCAGTACTTC	CASRATGQETQYF
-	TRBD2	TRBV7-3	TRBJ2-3	TGTGCCAGCAGCCCCCTGGGGGGGAGGGGAGATACGCAGTATTTT	CASSPLGGRGDTQYF
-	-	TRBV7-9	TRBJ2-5	TGTGCCAGCAGCTTAGCGCTAATTTGGTCGGAAGAGACCCAGTACTTC	CASSLALIWSEETQYF
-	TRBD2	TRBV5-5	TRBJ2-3	TGTGCCAGCAGTCTCTTGGGGGGAGGGGCCACAGATACGCAGTATTTT	CASSLLGGGATDTQYF
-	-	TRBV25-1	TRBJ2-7	TGTGCCAGCAGTGAACAGGGTCTAGGCGAGCAGTACTTC	CASSEQGLGEQYF
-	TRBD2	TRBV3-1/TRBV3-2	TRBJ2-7	TGTGCCAGCAGCCAAGCTAGCGGGAGCATTTCCTACGAGCAGTACTTC	CASSQASGSISYEQYF
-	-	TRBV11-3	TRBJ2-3	TGTGCCAGCAGCACCTCGACAGGCTTCACAGATACGCAGTATTTT	CASSTSTGFTDTQYF
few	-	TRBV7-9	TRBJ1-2	TGTGCCAGCACCCCGTCAGGGCGGCTGGGCTACACCTTC	CASTPSGRLGYTF
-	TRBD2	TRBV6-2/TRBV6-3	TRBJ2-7	TGTGCCAGCAGTTACTCGAGCCCACTAGCGAGCTCCTACGAGCAGTACTTC	CASSYSSPLASSYEQYF
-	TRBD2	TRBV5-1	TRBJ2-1	TGCGCCAGCAGCCCTAGGGGGCTGGGACTAGCGGGCGACAATGAGCAGTTCTTC	CASSPRGLGLAGDNEQFF
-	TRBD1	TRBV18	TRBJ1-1	TGTGCCAGCTCACCCAAGACAGGGCAGAACACTGAAGCTTTCTTT	CASSPKTGQNTEAFF
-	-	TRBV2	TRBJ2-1	TGTGCCAGCAGTGAGACTACTACAGGGGAGCAGTTCTTC	CASSETTTGEQFF
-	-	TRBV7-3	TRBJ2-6	TGTGCCAGCAGCCCCTATGCTACCTCGGGGGCCAACGTCCTGACTTTC	CASSPYATSGANVLTF
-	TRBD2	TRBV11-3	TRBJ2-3	TGTGCCAGCAGCCCCCTGGCGGGAGGTTTCCTCCGGTATTTT	CASSPLAGGFLRYF
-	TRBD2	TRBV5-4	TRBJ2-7	TGTGCCAGCAGCCCTAGCGGGGGAGGGATCGACGAGCAGTACTTC	CASSPSGGGIDEQYF